Reported below is one T cell receptor (beta chain). Its target antigen remains unknown. No base quality values were provided; no much bigger clone lies one nucleotide off. Stable Graves' hyperthyroidism was defined as no progression to ophthalmopathy during 18 months of follow-up. The hyperthyroidism patients were between 18 and 65 years old and newly diagnosed, with a disease duration of less than 2 months. Exclusion was applied to patients with uncontrolled infections, other autoimmune diseases, pregnancy or lactation. Diagnoses were based on clinical symptoms, serum thyroxine and TRAb, thyroid ultrasound and orbital computed tomography. PBMCs were isolated from about 9.1 ml of fresh peripheral blood by Ficoll-Paque density gradient centrifugation. Total RNA was extracted using Trizol reagent, and RNA quality was assessed on an Agilent 2100 Bioanalyzer. This record belongs to a study of T cells in Graves' hyperthyroidism and ophthalmopathy (dated by TCRdb to the late 2010s). Study-wide context: Peripheral blood samples were taken at initial diagnosis, before any treatment was given. According to the paper, TCR Vbeta CDR3 sequencing was carried out on approximately 140 peripheral blood samples, which came from approximately 43 ophthalmopathy, 75 to 80 hyperthyroidism and approximately 17 progressor patients. In addition, the study compared T-cell repertoires in thyroid tissue and in blood from six Graves' hyperthyroidism patients. TCR V-J signatures able to tell the groups apart were searched for in a discovery cohort of 100 patients, of whom 43 had Graves' ophthalmopathy and 55 to 65 had stable Graves' hyperthyroidism. The approximately 90 discovery patients were divided at random into training and test sets in a 7:3 ratio. Once sampling was done, hyperthyroidism patients were given methimazole at a starting dose of 30 mg daily, whereas ophthalmopathy patients were given high-dose intravenous methylprednisolone. An independent validation cohort of around 19 hyperthyroidism patients and 17 patients who later progressed to ophthalmopathy tested prospective prediction of ophthalmopathy.

What the study reported, not specific to this receptor: Most expanded thyroid clonotypes (frequency above 0.001) were also found in blood, which suggests that blood repertoires may mirror thyroid immune responses. In validation, the model predicted progression to ophthalmopathy with roughly 70% sensitivity and about 73% specificity, a median of about six months before onset. A 13 V-J signature model separated ophthalmopathy from stable hyperthyroidism, with approximately 87% sensitivity and about 81% specificity in cross-validation and 80%/75% in testing. Sample size was not statistically predetermined, and blinding of investigators to group allocation was not performed.

V is trimmed back by 1 base and J by 8 bases, and the junction contains 4 bases that no gene match accounts for. The cysteine opens and the phenylalanine closes a CDR3 of 13 amino acids. Solely the CDR3 DNA is kept, with 39 bases framed from the first base. CDR1 and CDR2 (MGHRA, YSYEKL) derive from the germline V gene. The TCR beta CDR3 regions were amplified from RNA transcripts. For the first round of RT-PCR on the TCR CDR3, the HTBI primer set was used together with the Qiagen OneStep RT-PCR kit. A second multiplex PCR round built the libraries, followed by size selection and purification. Paired-end sequencing of the libraries was performed with 100 bp reads on an Illumina HiSeq2000. On the authors' methods: Raw data were processed with SOAPnuke, discarding reads with adapters, uncalled bases, mean Phred below 15, or no exact constant-primer or identifier match. High-quality paired reads were merged using COPE v1.2.5, and each unique nucleotide sequence was defined as a clonotype. Clonotypes were aligned to IMGT TRBV, TRBD and TRBJ reference segments using MiTCR v1.1. The analysis included only V-J combinations with a frequency above 0.0001, which together covered more than 99% of the repertoires. The TCS score was defined as the ratio of F50 (clonal expansion) to E x V (chaos), calculated using BLOSUM62-based TCRdist between CDR3 peptides within each V-J. Welch's t-statistics and random forest reduced roughly 530 V-J features to 10 to 15, which were used in a naive Bayes classifier (R e1071). TCRdb applied fastp at Q25 and MiXCR to the public reads, then kept only in-frame beta chains. When rows share a CDR3 protein, they turn into one entry using the most common DNA and genes. The V and J calls here are based on TCRdb, not the publication. This sample is represented by 300,000 to 400,000 distinct CDR3 sequences; 18% of them were singletons. Clones ranked in the top ten supply around 50% of the sample.

The chain is encoded by TRBV4-1 joined to TRBJ1-2; 7 bases in the middle match TRBD1. This TCR was recovered from a woman aged 50 to 60 with Graves' hyperthyroidism. Sequencing input: blood. The DNA is TGCGCCAGCAGCCAAGTCGGACAGGTCGGCTACACCTTC. Its product reads: CASSQVGQVGYTF.